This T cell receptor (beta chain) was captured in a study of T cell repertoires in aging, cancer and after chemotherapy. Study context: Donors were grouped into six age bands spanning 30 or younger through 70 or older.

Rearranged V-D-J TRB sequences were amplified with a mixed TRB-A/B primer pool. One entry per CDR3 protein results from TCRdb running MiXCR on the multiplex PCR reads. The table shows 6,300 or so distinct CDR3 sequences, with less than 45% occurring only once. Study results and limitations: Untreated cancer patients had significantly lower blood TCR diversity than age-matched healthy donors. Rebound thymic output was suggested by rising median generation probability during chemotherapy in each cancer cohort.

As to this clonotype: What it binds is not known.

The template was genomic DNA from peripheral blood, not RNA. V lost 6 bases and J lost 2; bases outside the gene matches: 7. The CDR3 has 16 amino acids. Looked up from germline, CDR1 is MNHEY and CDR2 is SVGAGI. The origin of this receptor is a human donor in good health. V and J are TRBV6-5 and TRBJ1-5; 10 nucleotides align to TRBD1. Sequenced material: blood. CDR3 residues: CASRHLGQGGNQPQHF. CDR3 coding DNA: TGTGCCAGCAGGCACCTCGGACAGGGGGGCAATCAGCCCCAGCATTTT.